Listed below are T cell receptor beta chains from one sample, sequenced in a study of OX40 agonist ivuxolimab in advanced cancers. The method was immunoSEQ multiplex PCR; TCRdb's version includes in-frame clones alone and lacks a portion of them. The sample has approximately 77,000 clones, just over 90% seen once. Sequencing was performed on CD4+ or CD8+ T cells sorted from blood, taken in a trial of the OX40 agonist ivuxolimab. These receptors came from an adult with an advanced solid tumor such as melanoma, head and neck, liver or kidney cancer. The CDR3 runs from the conserved cysteine through the conserved F or W. The order of the fields is V gene, J gene, clone size, D gene, CDR3 DNA, CDR3 protein. The D gene is left open where the match is weak. Not all rows give a size; the values are once, few, many and, for expanded clones, a class.

v_call: TRBV4-3; j_call: TRBJ2-7; clone_size: once; d_call: NA; cdr3_nt: TGCGCCAGCAGCCAAGACTTCGACAGCGCCTACGAGCAGTACTTC; cdr3_aa: CASSQDFDSAYEQYF
v_call: TRBV18; j_call: TRBJ2-3; clone_size: NA; d_call: NA; cdr3_nt: TGTGCCAGCTCCGAAAGCTGGGCAGATACGCAGTATTTT; cdr3_aa: CASSESWADTQYF
v_call: TRBV2; j_call: TRBJ2-1; clone_size: NA; d_call: NA; cdr3_nt: TGTGCCAGCAAGACAGGACTAGTATTCAATGAGCAGTTCTTC; cdr3_aa: CASKTGLVFNEQFF
v_call: TRBV5-4; j_call: TRBJ2-2; clone_size: few; d_call: NA; cdr3_nt: TGTGCCAGCAGTTCGGTGGCCTTGGGGACCGGGGAGCTGTTTTTT; cdr3_aa: CASSSVALGTGELFF
v_call: TRBV27; j_call: TRBJ1-2; clone_size: NA; d_call: TRBD1; cdr3_nt: TGTGCCAGCGGGGACAGAGATTATAACTATGGCTACACCTTC; cdr3_aa: CASGDRDYNYGYTF
v_call: TRBV28; j_call: TRBJ1-2; clone_size: NA; d_call: NA; cdr3_nt: TGTGCCAGCAGTCTTCGGGACACCACCGGGGAGGGCTACACCTTC; cdr3_aa: CASSLRDTTGEGYTF
v_call: TRBV11-3; j_call: TRBJ2-3; clone_size: NA; d_call: TRBD1; cdr3_nt: TGTGCCAGCAGCTGGGGACAGCCCACAGATACGCAGTATTTT; cdr3_aa: CASSWGQPTDTQYF
v_call: TRBV6-5; j_call: TRBJ1-2; clone_size: NA; d_call: NA; cdr3_nt: TGTGCCAGCAGTTACATTAGGGATCCATCCAATGGCTACACCTTC; cdr3_aa: CASSYIRDPSNGYTF
v_call: TRBV5-1; j_call: TRBJ1-5; clone_size: NA; d_call: TRBD1; cdr3_nt: TGCGCCAGCAGCGTAGGACAGGTGAATCAGCCCCAGCATTTT; cdr3_aa: CASSVGQVNQPQHF
v_call: TRBV29-1; j_call: TRBJ2-2; clone_size: NA; d_call: NA; cdr3_nt: TGCAGCGTACAACGGGGATCGGGGGAGCTGTTTTTT; cdr3_aa: CSVQRGSGELFF
v_call: TRBV9; j_call: TRBJ2-6; clone_size: NA; d_call: NA; cdr3_nt: TGTGCCAGCAGTCAAAGCTCTGGGGCCAACGTCCTGACTTTC; cdr3_aa: CASSQSSGANVLTF
v_call: TRBV5-5; j_call: TRBJ2-2; clone_size: NA; d_call: TRBD1; cdr3_nt: TGTGCCAGCAGCCCTGGACAGGGTGGTTCCGGGGAGCTGTTTTTT; cdr3_aa: CASSPGQGGSGELFF